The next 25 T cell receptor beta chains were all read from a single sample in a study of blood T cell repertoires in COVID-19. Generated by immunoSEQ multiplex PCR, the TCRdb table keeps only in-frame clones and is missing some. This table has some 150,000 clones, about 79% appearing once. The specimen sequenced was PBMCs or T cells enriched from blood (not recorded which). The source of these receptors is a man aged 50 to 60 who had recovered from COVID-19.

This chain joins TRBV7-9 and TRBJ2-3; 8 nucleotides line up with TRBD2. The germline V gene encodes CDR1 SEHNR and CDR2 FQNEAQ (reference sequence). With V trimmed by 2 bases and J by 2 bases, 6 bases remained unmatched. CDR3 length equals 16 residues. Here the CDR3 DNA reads TGTGCCAGCAGCTTAAGGACTAGCTCCTCCACAGATACGCAGTATTTT. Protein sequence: CASSLRTSSSTDTQYF. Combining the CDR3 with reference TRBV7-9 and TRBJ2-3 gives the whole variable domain DTGVSQNPRHKITKRGQNVTFRCDPISEHNRLYWYRQTLGQGPEFLTYFQNEAQLEKSRLLSDRFSAERPKGSFSTLEIQRTEQGDSAMYLCASSLRTSSSTDTQYFGPGTRLTVL.

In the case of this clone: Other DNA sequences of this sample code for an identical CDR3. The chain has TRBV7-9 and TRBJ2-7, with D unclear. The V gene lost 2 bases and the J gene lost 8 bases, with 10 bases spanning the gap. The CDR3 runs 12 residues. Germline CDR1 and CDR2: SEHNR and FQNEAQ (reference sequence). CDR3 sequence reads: CASSLNREQQYF. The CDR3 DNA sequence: TGTGCCAGCAGCTTAAATCGCGAGCAGCAGTACTTC.

This CDR3 reads CASSHRGQSLGGYTF. DNA of the CDR3: TGTGCCAGCAGCCACCGAGGACAGTCCCTCGGGGGCTACACCTTC. The chain joins TRBV3-1 (or the pseudogene TRBV3-2) to TRBJ1-2; D might be TRBD1 (6 bases). V lost 3 bases and J lost 8, with 19 bases in between. The CDR3 covers 15 residues. The V gene's germline CDR1 is LGHDT and CDR2 YNNKEL (reference sequence).

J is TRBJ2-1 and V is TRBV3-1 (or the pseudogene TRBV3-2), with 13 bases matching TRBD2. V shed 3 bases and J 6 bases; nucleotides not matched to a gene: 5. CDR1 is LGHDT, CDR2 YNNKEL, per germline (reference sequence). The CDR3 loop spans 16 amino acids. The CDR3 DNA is TGTGCCAGCAGCCACCTCACTAGCGGGGGGGCCAATGAGCAGTTCTTC. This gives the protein CASSHLTSGGANEQFF.

The CDR3 DNA follows: TGCGCCAGCAGCCAAGATTGGGCGGGCCAGGCTTTCTTT. Translated: CASSQDWAGQAFF. The chain carries TRBV4-1 and TRBJ1-1; D is uncertain. CDR1 MGHRA and CDR2 YSYEKL come from the germline V gene. The CDR3 is made up of 13 amino acids. Trimming removed 0 bases from V and 11 bases from J, with 13 bases in between.

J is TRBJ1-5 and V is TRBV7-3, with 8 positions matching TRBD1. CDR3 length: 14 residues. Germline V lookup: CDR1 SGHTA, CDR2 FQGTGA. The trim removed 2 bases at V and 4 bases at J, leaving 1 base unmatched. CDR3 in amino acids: CASSLQGANQPQHF. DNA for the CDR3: TGTGCCAGCAGCTTACAGGGGGCGAATCAGCCCCAGCATTTT. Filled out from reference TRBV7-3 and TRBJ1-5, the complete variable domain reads GAGVSQTPSNKVTEKGKYVELRCDPISGHTALYWYRQSLGQGPEFLIYFQGTGAADDSGLPNDRFFAVRPEGSVSTLKIQRTERGDSAVYLCASSLQGANQPQHFGDGTRLSIL.

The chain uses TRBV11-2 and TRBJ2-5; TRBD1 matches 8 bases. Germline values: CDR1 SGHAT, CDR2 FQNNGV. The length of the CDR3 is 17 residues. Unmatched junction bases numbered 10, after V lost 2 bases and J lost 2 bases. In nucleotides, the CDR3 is TGTGCCAGCAGCTTAAGTTCCTCCGGACAGGGACAAGAGACCCAGTACTTC. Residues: CASSLSSSGQGQETQYF. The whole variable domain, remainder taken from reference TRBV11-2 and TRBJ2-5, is EAGVAQSPRYKIIEKRQSVAFWCNPISGHATLYWYQQILGQGPKLLIQFQNNGVVDDSQLPKDRFSAERLKGVDSTLKIQPAKLEDSAVYLCASSLSSSGQGQETQYFGPGTRLLVL.

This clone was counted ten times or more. The CDR3 protein is CASSPGASYEQYF. CDR3 DNA: TGTGCCAGCAGCCCTGGGGCCTCCTACGAGCAGTACTTC. This chain links TRBV27 with TRBJ2-7; TRBD1 is a possible D gene (5 bases). V was trimmed by 6 bases and J by 0 bases, leaving 9 bases between them. This CDR3 is 13 amino acids long. Germline assignment: CDR1 MNHEY and CDR2 SMNVEV (reference sequence).

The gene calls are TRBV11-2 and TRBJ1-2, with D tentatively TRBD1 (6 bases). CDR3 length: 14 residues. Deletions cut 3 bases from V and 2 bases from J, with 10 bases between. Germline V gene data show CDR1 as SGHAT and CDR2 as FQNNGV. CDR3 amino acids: CASSFDRQNYGYTF. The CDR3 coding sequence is TGTGCCAGCAGCTTCGACAGGCAGAACTATGGCTACACCTTC.

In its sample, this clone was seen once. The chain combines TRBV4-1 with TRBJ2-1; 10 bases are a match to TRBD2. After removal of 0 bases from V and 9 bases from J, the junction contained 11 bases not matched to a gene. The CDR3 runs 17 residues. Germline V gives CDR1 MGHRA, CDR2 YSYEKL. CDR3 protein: CASSQDEAGGPGGEQFF. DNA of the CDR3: TGCGCCAGCAGCCAAGATGAAGCGGGGGGGCCGGGCGGTGAGCAGTTCTTC.

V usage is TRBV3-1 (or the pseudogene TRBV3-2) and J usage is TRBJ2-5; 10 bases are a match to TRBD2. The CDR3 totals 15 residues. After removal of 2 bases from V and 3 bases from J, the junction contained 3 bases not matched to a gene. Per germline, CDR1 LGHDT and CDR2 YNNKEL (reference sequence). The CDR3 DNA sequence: TGTGCCAGCAGCCAAAGCGGGGGGGCCGAAGAGACCCAGTACTTC. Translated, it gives CASSQSGGAEETQYF.

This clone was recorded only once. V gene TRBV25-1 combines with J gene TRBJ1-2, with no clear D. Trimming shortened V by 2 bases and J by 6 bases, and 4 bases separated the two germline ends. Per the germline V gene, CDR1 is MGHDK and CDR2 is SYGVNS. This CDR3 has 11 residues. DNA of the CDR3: TGTGCCAGCAGTGAACAGGATGGCTACACCTTC. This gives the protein CASSEQDGYTF.

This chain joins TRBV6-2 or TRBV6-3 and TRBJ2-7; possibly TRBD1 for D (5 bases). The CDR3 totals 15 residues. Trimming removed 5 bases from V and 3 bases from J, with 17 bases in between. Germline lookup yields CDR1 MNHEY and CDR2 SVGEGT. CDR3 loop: CASSAPGFYIYEQYF. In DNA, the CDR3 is TGTGCCAGCAGTGCTCCAGGGTTTTACATCTACGAGCAGTACTTC.

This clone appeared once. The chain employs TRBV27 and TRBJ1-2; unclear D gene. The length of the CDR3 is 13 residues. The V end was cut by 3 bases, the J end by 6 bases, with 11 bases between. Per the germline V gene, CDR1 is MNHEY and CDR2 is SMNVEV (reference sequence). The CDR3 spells CASSFIGRDGYTF. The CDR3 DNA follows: TGTGCCAGCAGTTTTATTGGGCGGGATGGCTACACCTTC.

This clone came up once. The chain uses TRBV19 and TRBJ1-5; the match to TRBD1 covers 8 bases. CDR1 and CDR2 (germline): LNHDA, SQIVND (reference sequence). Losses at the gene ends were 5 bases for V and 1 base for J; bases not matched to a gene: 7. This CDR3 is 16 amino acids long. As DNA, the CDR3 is TGTGCCAGTAGTGAATACAGGGGGAGAAGCAATCAGCCCCAGCATTTT. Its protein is CASSEYRGRSNQPQHF.

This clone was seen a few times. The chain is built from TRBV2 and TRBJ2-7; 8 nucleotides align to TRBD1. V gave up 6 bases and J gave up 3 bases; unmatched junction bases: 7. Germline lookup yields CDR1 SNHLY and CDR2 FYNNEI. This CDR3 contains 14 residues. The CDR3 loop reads CASRATGDRYEQYF. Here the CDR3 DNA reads TGTGCCAGCAGAGCGACAGGGGATCGCTACGAGCAGTACTTC.

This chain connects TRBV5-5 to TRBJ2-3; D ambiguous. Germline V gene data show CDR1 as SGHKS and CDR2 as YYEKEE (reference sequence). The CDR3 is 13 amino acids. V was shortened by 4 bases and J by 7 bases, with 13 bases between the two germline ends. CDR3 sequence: CASSVTGTNTQYF. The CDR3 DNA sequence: TGTGCCAGCAGCGTGACTGGTACAAATACGCAGTATTTT.

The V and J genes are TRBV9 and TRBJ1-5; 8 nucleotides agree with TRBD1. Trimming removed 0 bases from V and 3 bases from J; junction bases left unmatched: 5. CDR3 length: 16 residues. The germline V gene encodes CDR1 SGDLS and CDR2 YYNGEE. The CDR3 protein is CASSVGTGPLNQPQHF. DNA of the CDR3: TGTGCCAGCAGCGTAGGGACAGGGCCCCTCAATCAGCCCCAGCATTTT.

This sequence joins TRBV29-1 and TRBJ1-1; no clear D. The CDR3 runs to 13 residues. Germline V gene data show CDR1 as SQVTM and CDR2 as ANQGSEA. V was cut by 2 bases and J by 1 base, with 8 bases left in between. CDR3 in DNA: TGCAGCGTTGAACACAACCCGAACACTGAAGCTTTCTTT. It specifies CSVEHNPNTEAFF.

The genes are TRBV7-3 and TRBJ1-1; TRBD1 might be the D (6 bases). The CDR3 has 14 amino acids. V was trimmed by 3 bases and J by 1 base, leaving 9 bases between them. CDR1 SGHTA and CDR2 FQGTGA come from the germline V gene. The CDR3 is CASSLEGGNTEAFF. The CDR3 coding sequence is TGTGCCAGCAGCTTGGAAGGGGGGAACACTGAAGCTTTCTTT. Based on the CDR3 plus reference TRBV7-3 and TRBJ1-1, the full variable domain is GAGVSQTPSNKVTEKGKYVELRCDPISGHTALYWYRQSLGQGPEFLIYFQGTGAADDSGLPNDRFFAVRPEGSVSTLKIQRTERGDSAVYLCASSLEGGNTEAFFGQGTRLTVV.

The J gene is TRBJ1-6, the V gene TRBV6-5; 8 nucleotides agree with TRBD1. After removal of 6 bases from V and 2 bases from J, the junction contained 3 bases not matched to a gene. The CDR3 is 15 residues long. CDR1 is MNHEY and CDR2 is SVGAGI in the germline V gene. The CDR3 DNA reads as TGTGCCAGCAGCCGACAGGGGCCCTATAATTCACCCCTCCACTTT. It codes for CASSRQGPYNSPLHF.

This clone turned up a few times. The CDR3 spells CASSQDSAGGGEQYF. The CDR3 nucleotides read TGTGCCAGCAGCCAAGATTCGGCGGGGGGCGGTGAGCAGTACTTC. The chain links TRBV4-2 to TRBJ2-7; 8 nucleotides align to TRBD2. The V gene end was trimmed by 0 bases and the J gene end by 7 bases; junction bases not matched to a gene: 8. Germline assignment: CDR1 LGHNA and CDR2 YNFKEQ. This CDR3 contains 15 residues.

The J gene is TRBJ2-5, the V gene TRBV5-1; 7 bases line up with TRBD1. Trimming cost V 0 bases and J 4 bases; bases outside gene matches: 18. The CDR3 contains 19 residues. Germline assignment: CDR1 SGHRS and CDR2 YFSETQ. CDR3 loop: CASSLAILGGQGRGETQYF. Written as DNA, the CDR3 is TGCGCCAGCAGCTTGGCCATTCTAGGGGGCCAGGGGAGAGGAGAGACCCAGTACTTC.

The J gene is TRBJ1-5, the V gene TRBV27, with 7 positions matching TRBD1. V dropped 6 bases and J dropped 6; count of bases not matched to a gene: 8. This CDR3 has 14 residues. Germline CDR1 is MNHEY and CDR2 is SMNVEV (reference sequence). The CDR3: CASSPTGSTQPQHF. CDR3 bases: TGTGCCAGCAGCCCGACAGGGTCAACTCAGCCCCAGCATTTT.

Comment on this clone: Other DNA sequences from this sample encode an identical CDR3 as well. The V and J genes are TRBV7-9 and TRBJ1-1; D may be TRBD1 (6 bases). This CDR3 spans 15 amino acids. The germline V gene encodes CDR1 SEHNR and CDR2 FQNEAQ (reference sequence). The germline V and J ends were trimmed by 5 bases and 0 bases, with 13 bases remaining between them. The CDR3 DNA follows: TGTGCCAGCAGCCCCGCCCAGGGGATGAACACTGAAGCTTTCTTT. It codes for CASSPAQGMNTEAFF.